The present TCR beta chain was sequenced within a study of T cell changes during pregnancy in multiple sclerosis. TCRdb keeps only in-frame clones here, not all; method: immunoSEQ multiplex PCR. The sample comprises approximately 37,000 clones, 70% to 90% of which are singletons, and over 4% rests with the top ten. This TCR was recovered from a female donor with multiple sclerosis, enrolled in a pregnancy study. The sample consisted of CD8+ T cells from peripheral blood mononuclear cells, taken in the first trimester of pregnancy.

CDR3 loop: CASSLAPRAENYGYTF. CDR3 coding DNA: TGCGCCAGCAGCTTGGCCCCGAGGGCGGAGAACTATGGCTACACCTTC. This chain connects TRBV5-1 to TRBJ1-2; D not resolved. Trimming shortened V by 0 bases and J by 2 bases, and 14 bases separated the two germline ends. The CDR3 is 16 amino acids. Per the germline V gene, CDR1 is SGHRS and CDR2 is YFSETQ.